These 15 T cell receptor beta chains share one sample of origin, sequenced in a study of T-cell reconstitution after alpha-beta-depleted transplantation in children. Preparing the TCRbeta library involved the use of unique molecular identifiers. Via MiXCR, TCRdb re-called the PCR reads, giving one row per CDR3 protein. The table lists around 200,000 distinct CDR3 sequences, about 6.3% of them singletons. Material: PBMCs from the stem cell graft donor, obtained from the stem cell graft. Source of these receptors: a human donor who donated a stem cell graft to a child with Wiskott-Aldrich syndrome.

This clonotype was counted many times. This chain links TRBV12-3 or TRBV12-4 with TRBJ2-1; 11 nucleotides align to TRBD1. V lost 2 bases to trimming and J lost 7 bases; unmatched junction nucleotides: 7. The CDR3 has 16 amino acids. In DNA, the CDR3 is TGTGCCAGCAGTTTACCCCGGACAGGGGGCGAGAATGAGCAGTTCTTC. Amino acids: CASSLPRTGGENEQFF.

There are a few counts of this clonotype. The chain uses TRBV7-2 and TRBJ2-3; TRBD2 matches at 9 bases. V gave up 5 bases and J gave up 3 bases; unmatched junction bases: 3. CDR3 length: 14 residues. Per the germline V gene, CDR1 is SGHTA and CDR2 is FQGNSA. The CDR3 nucleotides are TGTGCCAGCAGCCGGAGCGGGAGGACAGATACGCAGTATTTT. This sequence encodes CASSRSGRTDTQYF.

This clonotype was seen ten or more times. The genes are TRBV2 and TRBJ2-2; D is undetermined. The CDR3 has 14 amino acids. Germline V gives CDR1 SNHLY, CDR2 FYNNEI. V was pared by 5 bases and J by 1 base, with 8 bases between. The CDR3 sequence: CASSSQWNTGELFF. Written as DNA, the CDR3 is TGTGCCAGCAGTAGCCAGTGGAACACCGGGGAGCTGTTTTTT.

This clonotype was counted ten times or more. This sequence joins TRBV20-1 and TRBJ2-1; D might be TRBD1 or TRBD2, each matching 5 bases. V was shortened by 6 bases and J by 7 bases, with 10 bases between the two germline ends. CDR1 and CDR2 (germline): DFQATT, SNEGSKA (reference sequence). The CDR3 covers 11 residues. The CDR3 spells CSARWGNEQFF. The CDR3 bases are TGCAGTGCCAGATGGGGGAATGAGCAGTTCTTC.

This clonotype was picked up many times. This rearrangement joins TRBV5-1 to TRBJ2-5; D is undetermined. Germline V CDR1 and CDR2: SGHRS, YFSETQ. V dropped 5 bases and J dropped 1 base, with 12 bases sitting between them. The CDR3 loop spans 14 amino acids. The CDR3 DNA reads TGCGCCAGCAGTTTCGACGGAACCCAAGAGACCCAGTACTTC. This gives the protein CASSFDGTQETQYF.

This clonotype came up many times. The genes are TRBV7-2 and TRBJ2-4; TRBD1 aligns across 9 bases. V trimming: 2 bases; J trimming: 6 bases; junction bases outside the gene matches: 8. The germline CDR1 and CDR2 sequences are SGHTA and FQGNSA. The CDR3 spans 16 residues. This chain's CDR3 is CASSLKGTGKANIQYF. CDR3 nucleotides: TGTGCCAGCAGCTTAAAGGGGACAGGGAAAGCAAACATTCAGTACTTC.

This clonotype has a count of ten or more. One end of the junction does not line up with germline, which may come from a read error. This chain joins TRBV7-9 and TRBJ2-7; D is unresolved. This CDR3 has 16 amino acids. Germline-derived CDR1 and CDR2 are SEHNR and FQNEAQ (reference sequence). The CDR3: CDSSLTAGVFSYEQYF. The CDR3 DNA reads as TGTGACAGCAGCTTAACGGCAGGTGTCTTCTCCTACGAGCAGTACTTC.

Details on this clonotype: An end of the junction does not agree with germline; a read error may underlie this. V is TRBV20-1 and J is TRBJ1-6; D perhaps matches TRBD1 (6 bases). In germline, CDR1 is DFQATT, CDR2 SNEGSKA (reference sequence). This CDR3 region has 16 residues. CDR3 sequence: CCARDWGRGNNSPLHF. CDR3 sequence (DNA): TGCTGTGCTAGAGATTGGGGCAGGGGTAATAATTCACCCCTCCACTTT.

In this sample, this clonotype turned up a few times. V usage is TRBV12-3 or TRBV12-4 and J usage is TRBJ2-7; TRBD2 agrees at 13 bases. The CDR3 runs 18 residues. V trimming: 5 bases; J trimming: 3 bases; junction bases outside the gene matches: 13. The CDR3 loop reads CASSTGLAGAPKIYEQYF. As DNA, the CDR3 is TGTGCCAGCAGTACTGGACTAGCGGGGGCCCCTAAAATCTACGAGCAGTACTTC.

In its sample, this clonotype was seen many times. This chain links TRBV28 with TRBJ2-5; TRBD2 matches 10 bases. The CDR3 runs to 15 residues. V was pared by 6 bases and J by 5 bases, with 9 bases of the junction left unmatched. Germline V gene sequence: CDR1 MDHEN, CDR2 SYDVKM. This chain's CDR3 is CASSKDFSGGETQYF. The DNA for the CDR3 is TGTGCCAGCAGCAAAGATTTTAGCGGGGGGGAGACCCAGTACTTC.

This clonotype was detected only a few times. The chain combines TRBV5-1 with TRBJ2-3; D call uncertain. Germline assignment: CDR1 SGHRS and CDR2 YFSETQ. V lost 3 bases, J lost 1 base, and 15 bases lay in between. This CDR3 is 16 amino acids long. CDR3 in amino acids: CASSSGPVGGTDTQYF. CDR3 nucleotide sequence: TGCGCCAGCAGCTCCGGACCTGTTGGGGGCACAGATACGCAGTATTTT.

This clonotype was recorded many times. The chain combines TRBV5-1 with TRBJ1-4, with D hard to call. V was trimmed by 5 bases and J by 0 bases, leaving 8 bases between them. Germline V gene sequence: CDR1 SGHRS, CDR2 YFSETQ. There are 14 residues in the CDR3. The CDR3 here is CASSSLSTNEKLFF. Written as DNA, the CDR3 is TGCGCCAGCAGTTCACTATCAACTAATGAAAAACTGTTTTTT.

This clonotype was recorded at least ten times. The rearrangement joins TRBV7-2 to TRBJ2-7; the D is unclear. The CDR3 spans 13 residues. Germline V gives CDR1 SGHTA, CDR2 FQGNSA. V was shortened by 5 bases and J by 2 bases, with 10 bases between the two germline ends. This CDR3 is CASSAGWTYEQYF. CDR3 bases: TGTGCCAGCAGCGCCGGCTGGACCTACGAGCAGTACTTC.

The table lists this clonotype with many counts. V gene TRBV28 combines with J gene TRBJ1-2; TRBD1 might be the D (6 bases). Germline CDR1 and CDR2: MDHEN and SYDVKM. V lost 2 bases and J lost 4, with 8 bases in between. The CDR3 sequence is 13 residues long. CDR3 DNA: TGTGCCAGCAGTTTAAGGGGGATCTATGGCTACACCTTC. Translated: CASSLRGIYGYTF.

This clonotype occurred many times. The rearrangement uses TRBV28 and TRBJ2-1, with no clear D. The length of the CDR3 is 14 residues. CDR1 MDHEN and CDR2 SYDVKM come from the germline V gene. V was shortened by 0 bases and J by 3 bases, with 6 bases between the two germline ends. CDR3 nucleotide sequence: TGTGCCAGCAGTTTATGGGCCAGCTACAATGAGCAGTTCTTC. Its protein product is CASSLWASYNEQFF.